Below, 3 T cell receptor beta chains from the same sample are listed, as sequenced in a study of cytomegalovirus exposure and HLA in healthy donors. A multiplex PCR was run with 60 Vbeta primers and 13 Jbeta primers. Repertoires were generated with immunoSEQ multiplex PCR, while TCRdb's copy carries only in-frame clones and drops some. The sample contains approximately 140,000 clones, about three quarters of which appear only once. The material sequenced was PBMCs. These receptor sequences come from a man aged 35-49 years in good health and CMV-seropositive.

This chain links TRBV27 with TRBJ1-6; the D gene is possibly TRBD1 (5 bases). V was cut by 5 bases and J by 6 bases, with 14 bases left in between. The CDR3 runs to 15 residues. The V gene's germline CDR1 is MNHEY and CDR2 SMNVEV (reference sequence). CDR3 protein: CASSPLQGVNSPLHF. CDR3 coding DNA: TGTGCCAGCAGTCCCCTCCAAGGGGTTAATTCACCCCTCCACTTT.

This chain uses TRBV7-8 with TRBJ2-7; D unresolved. The CDR3 runs 13 residues. Between the trimmed V and J ends, which lost 8 bases and 3 bases, there was a span of 14 bases. Germline CDR1 SGHVS, CDR2 FQNEAQ. This CDR3 is CASRENLVYEQYF. In nucleotides, the CDR3 is TGTGCCAGCCGCGAAAATCTGGTCTACGAGCAGTACTTC.

In this sample, this clone turned up a few times. V is TRBV11-3 and J is TRBJ1-1; a possible D gene is TRBD1 (6 bases). This CDR3 region has 15 residues. Germline CDR1 and CDR2: SGHNT and YENEEA. V was trimmed by 0 bases and J by 6 bases, leaving 14 bases between them. In nucleotides, the CDR3 is TGTGCCAGCAGCTTAGACCTACAGGGCTACCCTGAAGCTTTCTTT. It yields the protein CASSLDLQGYPEAFF.